Sequencing of this T cell receptor (beta chain) was carried out in a study of radiation and T cells in renal cell carcinoma. As for the study in general: Nephrectomy followed 15 Gy stereotactic body radiation by 4 weeks.

Turning to this clone: The target antigen is unknown.

TCRdb keeps only in-frame clones here, not all; method: immunoSEQ multiplex PCR. Here the sample spans 150,000 or so clones, 88% being singletons. Time point described: baseline pretreatment blood. Treatment meaning: 15 Gy SBRT to primary tumor, nephrectomy 4 weeks later. Serial blood draws occurred at baseline and 2 and 4 weeks post-SBRT. The CDR3 has 15 amino acids. V shed 5 bases and J 4 bases; nucleotides not matched to a gene: 5. CDR1 and CDR2 from the germline V gene are SNHLY and FYNNEI. Findings of the study overall: No pretreatment tumor biopsies were available for baseline clonotypes. From baseline, blood top tumor clonotypes peaked at 2 weeks post-radiation.

Sequenced material: blood, taken from a patient whose treatment included radiotherapy and nephrectomy. The chain joins TRBV2 to TRBJ2-1, with TRBD2 identical over 10 bases. The clonotype was recovered from a woman in her seventies with renal cell carcinoma. The CDR3: CASSFKRGGYNEQFF. The CDR3 nucleotides read TGTGCCAGCAGTTTTAAGCGGGGGGGATACAATGAGCAGTTCTTC.